One T cell receptor beta chain is described in this entry. The assay was immunoSEQ multiplex PCR, and TCRdb's table has in-frame clones only and misses some. The top ten clones hold around 2.1% of a sample with over 100,000 clones, around 92% of them seen once. CDR3 length equals 14 residues. The V end lost 5 bases, the J end lost 5 bases, and 13 bases lay between the germline ends. Germline V lookup: CDR1 MRHNA, CDR2 SNTAGT. The data stem from a study of control samples from healthy donors and cancer patients. Sequenced input: blood. The source is a woman between 45 and 60 years old in good health. The chain couples TRBV6-4 to TRBJ2-1; D possibly corresponds to TRBD1 (5 bases). CDR3 nucleotides: TGTGCCAGCAGTCAGATTAAGGGGCACAATGAGCAGTTCTTC. It translates to CASSQIKGHNEQFF.